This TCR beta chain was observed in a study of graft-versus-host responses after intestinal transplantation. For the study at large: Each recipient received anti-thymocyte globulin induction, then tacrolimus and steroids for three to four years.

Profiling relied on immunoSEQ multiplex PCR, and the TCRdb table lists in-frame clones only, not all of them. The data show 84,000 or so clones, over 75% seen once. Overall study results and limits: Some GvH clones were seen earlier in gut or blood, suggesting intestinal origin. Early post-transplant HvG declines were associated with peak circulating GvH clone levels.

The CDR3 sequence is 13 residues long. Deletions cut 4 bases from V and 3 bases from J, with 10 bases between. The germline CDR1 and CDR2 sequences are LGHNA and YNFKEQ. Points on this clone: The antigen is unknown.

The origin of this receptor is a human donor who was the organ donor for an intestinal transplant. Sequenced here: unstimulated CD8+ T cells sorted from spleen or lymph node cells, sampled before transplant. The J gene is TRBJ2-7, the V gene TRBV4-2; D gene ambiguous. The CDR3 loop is CASSPGSGYEQYF. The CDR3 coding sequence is TGTGCCAGCAGCCCCGGATCGGGCTACGAGCAGTACTTC.